Below, one TCR beta chain is given with its context. CDR1 and CDR2 (germline): WSHSY, SAAADI. The CDR3 has 14 residues. Trimming shortened V by 5 bases and J by 5 bases, and 15 bases separated the two germline ends. These data come from a study of OX40 agonist ivuxolimab in advanced cancers. On the study more broadly: Ivuxolimab is a fully human IgG2 antibody that activates OX40 (CD134). In three patients, partial responses were observed, one with hepatocellular carcinoma and two with cutaneous melanoma.

Clones were sequenced by immunoSEQ multiplex PCR, and TCRdb holds only the in-frame ones, with some missing. The data hold approximately 48,000 clones, with approximately 80% observed a single time. Peripheral blood came from all dose cohorts at three timepoints. The chain employs TRBV10-2 and TRBJ1-2; D perhaps matches TRBD1 (5 bases). The origin of this receptor is an adult with an advanced solid tumor such as melanoma, head and neck, liver or kidney cancer. The sample here was CD4+ or CD8+ T cells sorted from blood, taken in a trial of the OX40 agonist ivuxolimab. The CDR3 sequence: CASSREGASYGYTF. CDR3 nucleotide sequence: TGCGCCAGCAGTCGGGAAGGGGCGAGTTATGGCTACACCTTC.